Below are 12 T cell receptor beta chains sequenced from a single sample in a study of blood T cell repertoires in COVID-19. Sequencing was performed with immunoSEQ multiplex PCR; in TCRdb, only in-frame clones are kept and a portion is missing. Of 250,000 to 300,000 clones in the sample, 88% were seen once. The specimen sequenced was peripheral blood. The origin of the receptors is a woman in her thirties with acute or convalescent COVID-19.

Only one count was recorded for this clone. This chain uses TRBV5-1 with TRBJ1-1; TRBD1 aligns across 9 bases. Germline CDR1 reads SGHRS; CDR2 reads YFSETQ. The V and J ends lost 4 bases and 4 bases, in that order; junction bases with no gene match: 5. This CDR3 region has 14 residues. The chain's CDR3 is CASSRGTGSTEAFF. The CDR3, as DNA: TGCGCCAGCAGCCGGGGGACAGGGAGCACTGAAGCTTTCTTT.

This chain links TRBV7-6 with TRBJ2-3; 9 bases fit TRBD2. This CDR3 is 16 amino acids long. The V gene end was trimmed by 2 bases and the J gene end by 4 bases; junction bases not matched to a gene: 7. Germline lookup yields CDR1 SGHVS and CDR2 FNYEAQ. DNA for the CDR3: TGTGCCAGCAGCTTAAGTGGTAGCGGGAGCTCAGATACGCAGTATTTT. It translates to CASSLSGSGSSDTQYF.

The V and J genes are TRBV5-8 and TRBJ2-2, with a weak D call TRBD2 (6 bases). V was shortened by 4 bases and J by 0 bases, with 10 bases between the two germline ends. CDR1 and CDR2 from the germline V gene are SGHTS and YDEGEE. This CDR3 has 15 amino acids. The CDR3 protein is CASSPGTANTGELFF. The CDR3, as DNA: TGTGCCAGCAGCCCTGGGACTGCGAACACCGGGGAGCTGTTTTTT.

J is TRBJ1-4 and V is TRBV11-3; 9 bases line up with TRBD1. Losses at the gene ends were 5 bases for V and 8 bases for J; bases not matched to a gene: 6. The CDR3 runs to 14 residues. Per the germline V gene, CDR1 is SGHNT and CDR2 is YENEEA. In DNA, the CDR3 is TGTGCCAGCAGCCTCGGGACAGGGCGGGAAAAACTGTTTTTT. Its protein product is CASSLGTGREKLFF.

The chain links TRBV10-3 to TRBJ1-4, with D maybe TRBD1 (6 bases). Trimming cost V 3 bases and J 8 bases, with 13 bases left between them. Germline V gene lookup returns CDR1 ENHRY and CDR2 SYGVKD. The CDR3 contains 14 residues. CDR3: CAISDREGDEKLFF. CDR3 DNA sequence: TGTGCCATCAGTGATCGTGAGGGGGACGAAAAACTGTTTTTT.

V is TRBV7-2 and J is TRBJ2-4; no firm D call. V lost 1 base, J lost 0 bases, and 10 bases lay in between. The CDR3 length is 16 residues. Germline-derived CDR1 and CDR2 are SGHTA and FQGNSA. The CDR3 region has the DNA TGTGCCAGCAGCTTAGAAGTGACGGGAGCCAAAAACATTCAGTACTTC. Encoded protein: CASSLEVTGAKNIQYF.

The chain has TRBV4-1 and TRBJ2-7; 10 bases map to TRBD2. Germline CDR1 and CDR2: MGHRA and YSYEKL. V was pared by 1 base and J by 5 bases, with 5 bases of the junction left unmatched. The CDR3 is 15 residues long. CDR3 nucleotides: TGCGCCAGCAGCCAAGTAGGGACTAGCGTTAACGAGCAGTACTTC. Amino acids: CASSQVGTSVNEQYF.

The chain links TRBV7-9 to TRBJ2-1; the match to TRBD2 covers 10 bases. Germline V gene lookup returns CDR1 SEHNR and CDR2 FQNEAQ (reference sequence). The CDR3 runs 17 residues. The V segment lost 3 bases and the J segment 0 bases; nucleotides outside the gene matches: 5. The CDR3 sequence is CASSFSPSGGSYNEQFF. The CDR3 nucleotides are TGTGCCAGCAGCTTTTCCCCTAGCGGGGGCTCCTACAATGAGCAGTTCTTC. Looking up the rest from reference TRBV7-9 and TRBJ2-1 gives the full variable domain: DTGVSQNPRHKITKRGQNVTFRCDPISEHNRLYWYRQTLGQGPEFLTYFQNEAQLEKSRLLSDRFSAERPKGSFSTLEIQRTEQGDSAMYLCASSFSPSGGSYNEQFFGPGTRLTVL.

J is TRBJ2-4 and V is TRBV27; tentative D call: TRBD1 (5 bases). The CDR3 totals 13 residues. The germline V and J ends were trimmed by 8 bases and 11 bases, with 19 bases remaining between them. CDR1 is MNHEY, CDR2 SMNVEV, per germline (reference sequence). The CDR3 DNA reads TGTGCCAGCCGTGGGGCTTCCTTATTCCTTCAGTACTTC. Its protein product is CASRGASLFLQYF.

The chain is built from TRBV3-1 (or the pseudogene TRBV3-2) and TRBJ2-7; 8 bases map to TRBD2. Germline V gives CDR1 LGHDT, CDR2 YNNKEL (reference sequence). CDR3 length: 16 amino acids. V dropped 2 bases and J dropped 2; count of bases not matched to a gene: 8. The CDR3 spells CASSQRAGLGTYEQYF. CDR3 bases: TGTGCCAGCAGCCAAAGGGCGGGACTAGGGACCTACGAGCAGTACTTC.

Here the CDR3 reads CASSPGSSGNTIYF. Written as DNA, the CDR3 is TGCGCCAGCAGCCCGGGAAGCTCTGGAAACACCATATATTTT. This chain joins TRBV5-1 and TRBJ1-3; the D is unclear. CDR1 and CDR2 (germline): SGHRS, YFSETQ. Deletions cut 4 bases from V and 0 bases from J, with 8 bases between. This CDR3 contains 14 residues.

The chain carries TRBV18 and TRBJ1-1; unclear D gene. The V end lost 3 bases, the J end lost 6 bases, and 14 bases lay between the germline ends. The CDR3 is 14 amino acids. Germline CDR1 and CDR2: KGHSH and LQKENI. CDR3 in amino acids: CASSPSGPGAEAFF. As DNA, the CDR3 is TGTGCCAGCTCACCTAGCGGGCCAGGAGCTGAAGCTTTCTTT.